Below are 11 T cell receptor beta chains sequenced from a single sample in a study of shared clonotypes between healthy human individuals. Assay used: immunoSEQ multiplex PCR; TCRdb lists only in-frame clones, some missing. The repertoire has tens of thousands of clones, 50% to 70% of them found once; the top ten carry over 50%. The specimen sequenced was memory CD8+ T cells sorted from blood. Subset here: CD45RO+ cells pooled with CCR7-negative TemRA cells. These receptors all stem from a man aged 25 to 45 in good health.

This sequence joins TRBV7-9 and TRBJ2-5; maybe TRBD1 (5 bases). Trimming took 3 bases from V and 9 from J, leaving 17 bases between them. The CDR3 runs 14 residues. The germline CDR1 and CDR2 sequences are SEHNR and FQNEAQ (reference sequence). In nucleotides, the CDR3 is TGTGCCAGCAGCTTTACAGGCCCAGAAGACTCCCAGTACTTC. Translation gives CASSFTGPEDSQYF.

This chain connects TRBV5-5 to TRBJ2-7; 15 nucleotides align to TRBD2. The germline V gene encodes CDR1 SGHKS and CDR2 YYEKEE (reference sequence). The junction had 4 bases not matched to a gene; V was cut back by 4 bases and J by 5 bases. The CDR3 runs 15 residues. The DNA for the CDR3 is TGTGCCAGCAGCACCGGGACTAGCGGGAGGAACGAGCAGTACTTC. The encoded protein is CASSTGTSGRNEQYF.

The rearrangement uses TRBV4-2 and TRBJ1-1, with a weak D call TRBD1 (6 bases). The V gene lost 5 bases and the J gene lost 3 bases, with 16 bases spanning the gap. This CDR3 comprises 15 residues. Germline CDR1 and CDR2: LGHNA and YNFKEQ. CDR3: CASSSTGRGDTEAFF. DNA for the CDR3: TGTGCCAGCAGCTCTACAGGGAGAGGAGACACTGAAGCTTTCTTT.

This chain uses TRBV9 with TRBJ2-1; TRBD2 matches at 11 bases. The CDR3 totals 16 residues. CDR1 and CDR2 (germline): SGDLS, YYNGEE. Losses at the gene ends were 4 bases for V and 6 bases for J; bases not matched to a gene: 9. The CDR3 sequence: CASSPFGGTSGNEQFF. CDR3 bases: TGTGCCAGCAGCCCGTTTGGGGGGACTAGCGGCAATGAGCAGTTCTTC.

The chain has TRBV7-2 and TRBJ1-2; a possible D gene is TRBD1 (6 bases). Germline CDR1 SGHTA, CDR2 FQGNSA. V dropped 5 bases and J dropped 5 bases, with 21 bases sitting between them. The CDR3 length is 16 residues. The CDR3 coding sequence is TGTGCCAGCAGCATGATGGCAGGGAGGGACATATATGGCTACACCTTC. Protein sequence: CASSMMAGRDIYGYTF.

This rearrangement joins TRBV28 to TRBJ2-7, with D tentatively TRBD1 or TRBD2 (5 bases each). Germline-derived CDR1 and CDR2 are MDHEN and SYDVKM. With 0 bases removed from V and 2 bases from J, the gap between germline ends came to 8 bases. The CDR3 extends over 14 amino acids. Here the CDR3 DNA reads TGTGCCAGCAGTTTATGGGGGGTTACCTACGAGCAGTACTTC. Its protein is CASSLWGVTYEQYF.

V usage is TRBV7-2 and J usage is TRBJ1-2; D perhaps matches TRBD1 (6 bases). The V gene's germline CDR1 is SGHTA and CDR2 FQGNSA. The CDR3 totals 14 residues. Trimming removed 5 bases from V and 6 bases from J, with 16 bases in between. CDR3 sequence reads: CASSQSKQGHGYTF. The CDR3 coding sequence is TGTGCCAGCAGCCAATCAAAACAGGGACATGGCTACACCTTC.

This clone was found a few times. The chain recombines TRBV28 with TRBJ2-3, with D maybe TRBD2 (5 bases). This CDR3 region has 13 residues. The V gene's germline CDR1 is MDHEN and CDR2 SYDVKM. Between the trimmed V and J ends, which lost 6 bases and 5 bases, there was a span of 12 bases. The CDR3 reads CASRPSRGDTQYF. CDR3 coding DNA: TGTGCCAGCAGACCCTCCCGGGGAGATACGCAGTATTTT.

This clone was counted a few times. The chain uses TRBV2 and TRBJ2-7, with D possibly TRBD2 on 5 matching bases. Germline values: CDR1 SNHLY, CDR2 FYNNEI. Trimming took 5 bases from V and 6 from J, leaving 8 bases between them. The CDR3 totals 11 residues. The chain's CDR3 is CASSPRGEQYF. CDR3 coding DNA: TGTGCCAGCAGTCCCCGGGGCGAGCAGTACTTC.

The chain combines TRBV6-1 with TRBJ1-1; 9 bases are shared with TRBD1. Looked up from germline, CDR1 is MNHNS and CDR2 is SASEGT. Trimming at V came to 6 bases and at J to 3 bases, leaving 8 bases not matched to a gene. The CDR3 has 15 amino acids. This chain's CDR3 is CASREGTGGYTEAFF. DNA of the CDR3: TGTGCCAGCAGGGAGGGAACAGGGGGCTACACTGAAGCTTTCTTT.

This chain uses TRBV14 with TRBJ1-2, with no clear D. Trimming pared 1 base from V and 9 bases from J, leaving 9 bases between. The V gene's germline CDR1 is SGHDN and CDR2 FVKESK. This CDR3 is 12 amino acids long. The CDR3 here is CASSQGSFRYTF. The CDR3 bases are TGTGCCAGCAGCCAAGGCTCGTTTCGCTACACCTTC.